The T cell receptor (beta chain) under discussion was sequenced for a study of cytomegalovirus exposure and HLA in healthy donors. The PCR contained 60 Vbeta and 13 Jbeta primers. Produced via immunoSEQ multiplex PCR; TCRdb's table is partial and in-frame only. The sample has some 190,000 clones; approximately 77% are singletons. Notes on this clone: Its antigen is undetermined.

Germline CDR1 and CDR2: MDHEN and SYDVKM. There are 13 residues in the CDR3. Trimming shortened V by 5 bases and J by 7 bases, and 15 bases separated the two germline ends. Study findings and constraints: Most TCRs appeared rarely, but some public TCRs recurred in many donors. The authors later found TCR association rates varying by HLA locus, with DRB1 most and HLA-C fewest.

The TCR sequence derives from a man aged 35-49 years in good health and CMV-seropositive. Sequences were obtained from PBMCs. V usage is TRBV28 and J usage is TRBJ2-7; D ambiguous. DNA of the CDR3: TGTGCCAGCAGTCCCCCCGAATGGAGAGAGCAGTACTTC. Translation: CASSPPEWREQYF. The variable domain in full, completed from reference TRBV28 and TRBJ2-7, reads DVKVTQSSRYLVKRTGEKVFLECVQDMDHENMFWYRQDPGLGLRLIYFSYDVKMKEKGDIPEGYSVSREKKERFSLILESASTNQTSMYLCASSPPEWREQYFGPGTRLTVT.